The 3 T cell receptor beta chains in this list originate from one sample, sequenced in a study of shared clonotypes between healthy human individuals. Clones were read by immunoSEQ multiplex PCR, and TCRdb kept only the in-frame ones, dropping some. The sample lists approximately 600,000 clones; approximately 96% were seen once. CD45RO-negative CD8 cells positively selected for CCR7 made up the naive population, which excluded terminally differentiated effector memory CD45RA+ cells. The source material was naive CD8+ T cells sorted from blood. The receptors stem from a woman aged 25-40 years in good health.

This chain links TRBV5-6 with TRBJ1-3; possibly TRBD1 for D (5 bases). CDR3 length: 15 amino acids. With 1 base removed from V and 2 bases from J, the gap between germline ends came to 10 bases. Germline loops: CDR1 SGHDT, CDR2 YYEEEE. CDR3 sequence reads: CASSLLGDPGNTIYF. The CDR3 DNA sequence: TGTGCCAGCAGCTTGCTTGGGGACCCTGGAAACACCATATATTTT.

V gene TRBV2 combines with J gene TRBJ1-2; D remains ambiguous. The CDR3 is made up of 15 amino acids. The germline gives CDR1 SNHLY, CDR2 FYNNEI. V lost 3 bases, J lost 4 bases, and 15 bases lay in between. The CDR3 DNA is TGTGCCAGCAGTGAGGATGGCTGGGGTGGCTATGGCTACACCTTC. Translating it yields CASSEDGWGGYGYTF. Full variable domain (remainder filled in from reference TRBV2 and TRBJ1-2): EPEVTQTPSHQVTQMGQEVILRCVPISNHLYFYWYRQILGQKVEFLVSFYNNEISEKSEIFDDQFSVERPDGSNFTLKIRSTKLEDSAMYFCASSEDGWGGYGYTFGSGTRLTVV.

The V and J genes are TRBV2 and TRBJ2-5; D gene uncertain. The CDR3 covers 10 residues. V lost 3 bases to trimming and J lost 13 bases, with 9 bases between them. Germline V gene lookup returns CDR1 SNHLY and CDR2 FYNNEI. The CDR3 reads CASSDYVAYF. CDR3 sequence (DNA): TGTGCCAGCAGTGACTACGTGGCGTACTTC. Drawing the rest from reference TRBV2 and TRBJ2-5, the complete variable domain is EPEVTQTPSHQVTQMGQEVILRCVPISNHLYFYWYRQILGQKVEFLVSFYNNEISEKSEIFDDQFSVERPDGSNFTLKIRSTKLEDSAMYFCASSDYVAYFGPGTRLLVL.